A single sample gave rise to the 9 T cell receptor beta chains below, sequenced in a study of cytomegalovirus exposure and HLA in healthy donors. 60 Vbeta and 13 Jbeta primers were used in PCR. TCRdb keeps only in-frame clones here, not all; method: immunoSEQ multiplex PCR. Of approximately 140,000 clones listed, about 82% were seen once; the top ten hold roughly 1.2%. The source material was PBMCs. The receptor source for this set is a boy aged 5 to 17 in good health and CMV-seronegative.

This clone was recorded a few times. This chain joins TRBV7-9 and TRBJ2-1; 7 bases align to TRBD1. This CDR3 spans 17 amino acids. J was trimmed by 0 bases and V by 3 bases; bases with no gene match: 8. Germline V gives CDR1 SEHNR, CDR2 FQNEAQ (reference sequence). In DNA form, the CDR3 reads TGTGCCAGCAGCTTTTTGGGACAGACTAACTCCTACAATGAGCAGTTCTTC. It translates to CASSFLGQTNSYNEQFF.

A single count supports this clone. The CDR3, as DNA: TGTGCCTGGAAGGCGGGAGAGCCCACAGATACGCAGTATTTT. Residues: CAWKAGEPTDTQYF. The chain employs TRBV30 and TRBJ2-3; 7 bases agree with TRBD2. V gave up 4 bases and J gave up 2 bases; unmatched junction bases: 6. Germline V gives CDR1 GTSNPN, CDR2 SVGIG (reference sequence). The CDR3 sequence is 14 residues long.

The V gene is TRBV25-1, the J gene TRBJ1-6; a weak D match, TRBD1 (5 bases). The CDR3 runs to 15 residues. Germline values: CDR1 MGHDK, CDR2 SYGVNS. V was cut by 1 base and J by 9 bases, with 13 bases left in between. The CDR3 nucleotides are TGTGCCAGCAGTGAATGGGCTCAGGGTGGTTCACCCCTCCACTTT. The encoded protein is CASSEWAQGGSPLHF.

V is TRBV29-1 and J is TRBJ2-1; 9 bases match TRBD2. The CDR3 is 16 amino acids. J lost 6 bases, V lost 6 bases, and 15 bases had no gene match. Per the germline V gene, CDR1 is SQVTM and CDR2 is ANQGSEA. The CDR3 region has the DNA TGCAGCGTCCCAGTAGCTAGCGGGGCGACTAGCAATGAGCAGTTCTTC. This gives the protein CSVPVASGATSNEQFF.

The J gene is TRBJ2-7, the V gene TRBV4-3, with TRBD2 identical over 7 bases. The CDR3 is made up of 16 amino acids. Per germline, CDR1 LGHNA and CDR2 YSLEER. The ends lost 4 bases at V and 5 bases at J; junction bases unmatched: 14. The CDR3 protein is CASSLGHGGSGNEQYF. The DNA for the CDR3 is TGCGCCAGCAGCCTTGGCCACGGCGGGAGTGGCAACGAGCAGTACTTC.

This rearrangement joins TRBV9 to TRBJ1-1, with D possibly being TRBD1 (5 bases). In germline, CDR1 is SGDLS, CDR2 YYNGEE. The CDR3 consists of 16 residues. The V and J ends lost 0 bases and 0 bases respectively, with 12 bases between them. The CDR3 protein is CASSVAAGFMNTEAFF. In DNA form, the CDR3 reads TGTGCCAGCAGCGTAGCGGCAGGGTTTATGAACACTGAAGCTTTCTTT.

This chain connects TRBV19 to TRBJ1-2; 8 bases are shared with TRBD1. This CDR3 contains 14 residues. The trim removed 1 base at V and 7 bases at J, leaving 5 bases unmatched. Germline V lookup: CDR1 LNHDA, CDR2 SQIVND (reference sequence). CDR3 residues: CASSIGQGALGYTF. As DNA, the CDR3 is TGTGCCAGTAGTATAGGCCAGGGGGCTCTTGGCTACACCTTC.

This rearrangement joins TRBV6-5 to TRBJ1-3; 7 nucleotides line up with TRBD1. The length of the CDR3 is 15 residues. With 4 bases clipped from V and 0 bases from J, the junction kept 3 bases outside the gene matches. Germline V lookup: CDR1 MNHEY, CDR2 SVGAGI. CDR3 in amino acids: CASSLGQHSGNTIYF. The CDR3, as DNA: TGTGCCAGCAGTTTGGGACAGCACTCTGGAAACACCATATATTTT.

The rearrangement links TRBV11-3 to TRBJ2-7, with 7 bases fitting TRBD1. The germline V gene encodes CDR1 SGHNT and CDR2 YENEEA. There are 16 residues in the CDR3. Trimming took 5 bases from V and 7 from J; bases not matched to a gene: 17. The CDR3 bases are TGTGCCAGCAGCAACCCCCAGGGAAGGGGGCTGAATGAGCAGTACTTC. It encodes CASSNPQGRGLNEQYF.